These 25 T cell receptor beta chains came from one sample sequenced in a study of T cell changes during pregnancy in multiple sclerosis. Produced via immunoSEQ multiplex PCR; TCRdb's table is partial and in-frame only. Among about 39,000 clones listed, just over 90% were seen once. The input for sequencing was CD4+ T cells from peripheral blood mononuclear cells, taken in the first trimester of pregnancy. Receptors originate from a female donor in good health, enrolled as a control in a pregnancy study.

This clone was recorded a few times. The CDR3 region has the DNA TGTGCCAGCAGCCAACAGGGGGCCTACGAGCAGTACTTC. Residues: CASSQQGAYEQYF. V and J are TRBV4-2 and TRBJ2-7; 7 nucleotides align to TRBD1. The V gene end was trimmed by 2 bases and the J gene end by 2 bases; junction bases not matched to a gene: 0. CDR3 length equals 13 residues. The germline CDR1 and CDR2 sequences are LGHNA and YNFKEQ.

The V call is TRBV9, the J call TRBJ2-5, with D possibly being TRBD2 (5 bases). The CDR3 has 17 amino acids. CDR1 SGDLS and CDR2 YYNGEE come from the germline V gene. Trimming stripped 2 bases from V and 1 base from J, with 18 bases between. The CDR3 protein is CASSVGGAFPPQETQYF. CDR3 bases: TGTGCCAGCAGCGTCGGAGGTGCATTTCCACCCCAAGAGACCCAGTACTTC. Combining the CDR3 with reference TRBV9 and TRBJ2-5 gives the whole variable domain DSGVTQTPKHLITATGQRVTLRCSPRSGDLSVYWYQQSLDQGLQFLIQYYNGEERAKGNILERFSAQQFPDLHSELNLSSLELGDSALYFCASSVGGAFPPQETQYFGPGTRLLVL.

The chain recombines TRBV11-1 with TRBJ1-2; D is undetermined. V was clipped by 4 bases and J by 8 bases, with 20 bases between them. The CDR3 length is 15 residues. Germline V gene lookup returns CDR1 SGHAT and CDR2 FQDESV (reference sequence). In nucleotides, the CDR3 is TGTGCCAGCAGCTCCCGTGGAGGGCGGGAGATCGGCTACACCTTC. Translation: CASSSRGGREIGYTF.

CDR3 residues: CASSQAMGGLDAFF. The CDR3 coding sequence is TGTGCCAGCAGCCAAGCGATGGGAGGGCTGGATGCTTTCTTT. This sequence joins TRBV14 and TRBJ1-1, with D unresolved. CDR3 length: 14 amino acids. Looked up from germline, CDR1 is SGHDN and CDR2 is FVKESK. V dropped 1 base and J dropped 11 bases, with 17 bases sitting between them.

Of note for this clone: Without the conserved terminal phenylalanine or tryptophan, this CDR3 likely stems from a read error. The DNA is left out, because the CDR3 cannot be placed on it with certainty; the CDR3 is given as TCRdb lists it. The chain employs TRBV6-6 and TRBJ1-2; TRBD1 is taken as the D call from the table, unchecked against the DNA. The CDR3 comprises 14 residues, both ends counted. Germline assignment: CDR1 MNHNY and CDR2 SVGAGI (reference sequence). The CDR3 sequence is CASSYSGGEGQTLN.

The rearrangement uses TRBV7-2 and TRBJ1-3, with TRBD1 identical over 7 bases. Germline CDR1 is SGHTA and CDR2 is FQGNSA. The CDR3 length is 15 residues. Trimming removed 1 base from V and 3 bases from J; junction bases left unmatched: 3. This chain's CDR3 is CASSLGGTVGNTIYF. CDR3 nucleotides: TGTGCCAGCAGCTTAGGGGGGACAGTTGGAAACACCATATATTTT.

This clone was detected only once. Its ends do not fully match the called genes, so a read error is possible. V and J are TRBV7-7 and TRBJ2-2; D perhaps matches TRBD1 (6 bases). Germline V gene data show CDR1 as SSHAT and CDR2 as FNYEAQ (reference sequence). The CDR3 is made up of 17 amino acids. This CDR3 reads CASSPQRDRLNTGELFF. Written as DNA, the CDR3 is TGTGCTAGCAGCCCCCAAAGAGACAGGCTGAACACCGGGGAGCTGTTTTTT.

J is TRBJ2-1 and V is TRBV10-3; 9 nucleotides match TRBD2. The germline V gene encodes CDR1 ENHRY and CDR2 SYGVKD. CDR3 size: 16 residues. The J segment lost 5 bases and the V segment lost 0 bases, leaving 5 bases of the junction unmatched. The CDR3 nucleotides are TGTGCCATCAGTGAGTCCCCGACTAGCGGAAACAATGAGCAGTTCTTC. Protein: CAISESPTSGNNEQFF.

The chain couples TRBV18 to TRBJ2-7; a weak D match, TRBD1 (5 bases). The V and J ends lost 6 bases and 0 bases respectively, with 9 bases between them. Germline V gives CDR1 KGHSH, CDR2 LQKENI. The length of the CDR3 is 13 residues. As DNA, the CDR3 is TGTGCCAGCTCGCCGGACAACTCCTACGAGCAGTACTTC. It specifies CASSPDNSYEQYF.

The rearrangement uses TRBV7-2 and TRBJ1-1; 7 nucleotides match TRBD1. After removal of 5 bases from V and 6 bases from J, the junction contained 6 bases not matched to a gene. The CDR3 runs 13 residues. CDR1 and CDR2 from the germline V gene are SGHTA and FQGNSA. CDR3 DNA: TGTGCCAGCAGCCGACAGGGAACCGCTGAAGCTTTCTTT. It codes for CASSRQGTAEAFF.

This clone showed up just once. In nucleotides, the CDR3 is TGTGCCAGCAGAGACTACTACAATGAGCAGTTCTTC. As protein: CASRDYYNEQFF. This chain connects TRBV6-5 to TRBJ2-1, with D maybe TRBD2 (5 bases). The germline CDR1 and CDR2 sequences are MNHEY and SVGAGI. V was clipped by 6 bases and J by 3 bases, with 6 bases between them. The CDR3 is 12 amino acids.

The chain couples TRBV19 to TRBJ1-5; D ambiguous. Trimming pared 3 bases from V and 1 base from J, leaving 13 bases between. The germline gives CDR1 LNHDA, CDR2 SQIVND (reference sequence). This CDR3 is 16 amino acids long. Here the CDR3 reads CASSMSSEISNQPQHF. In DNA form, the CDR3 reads TGTGCCAGTAGTATGAGTAGTGAGATAAGCAATCAGCCCCAGCATTTT.

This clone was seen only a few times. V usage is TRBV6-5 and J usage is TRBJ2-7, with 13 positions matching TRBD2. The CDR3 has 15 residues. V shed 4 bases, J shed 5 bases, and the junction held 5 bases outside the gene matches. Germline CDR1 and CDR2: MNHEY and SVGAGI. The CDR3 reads CASSSPGLAGNEQYF. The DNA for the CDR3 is TGTGCCAGCAGTTCGCCGGGACTAGCGGGAAACGAGCAGTACTTC.

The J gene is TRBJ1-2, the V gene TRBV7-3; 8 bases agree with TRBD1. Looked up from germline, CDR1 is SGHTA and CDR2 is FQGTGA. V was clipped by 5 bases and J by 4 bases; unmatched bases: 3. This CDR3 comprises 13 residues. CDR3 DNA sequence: TGTGCCAGCAGCACAGGACAGGGCTATGGCTACACCTTC. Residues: CASSTGQGYGYTF.

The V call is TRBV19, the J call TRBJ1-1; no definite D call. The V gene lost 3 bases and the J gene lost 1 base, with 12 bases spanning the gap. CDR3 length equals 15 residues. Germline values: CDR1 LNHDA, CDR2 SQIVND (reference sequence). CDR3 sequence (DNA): TGTGCCAGTAGTATTGAAGCTGAAAGGAACACTGAAGCTTTCTTT. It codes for CASSIEAERNTEAFF.

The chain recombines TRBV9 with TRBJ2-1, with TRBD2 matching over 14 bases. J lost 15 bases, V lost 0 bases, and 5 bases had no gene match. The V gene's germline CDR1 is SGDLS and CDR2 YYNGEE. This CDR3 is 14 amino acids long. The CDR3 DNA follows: TGTGCCAGCAGCGTAGGACTAGCGGGGGGGCCGTGGTTCTTC. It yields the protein CASSVGLAGGPWFF.

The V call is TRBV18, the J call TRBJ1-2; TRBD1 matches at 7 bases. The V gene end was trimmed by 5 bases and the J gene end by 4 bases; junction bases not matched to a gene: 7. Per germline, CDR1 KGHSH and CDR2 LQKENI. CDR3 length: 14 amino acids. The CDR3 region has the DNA TGTGCCAGCTCAGCCACTCAGGGGGGCTATGGCTACACCTTC. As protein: CASSATQGGYGYTF. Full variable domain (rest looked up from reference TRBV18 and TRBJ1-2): NAGVMQNPRHLVRRRGQEARLRCSPMKGHSHVYWYRQLPEEGLKFMVYLQKENIIDESGMPKERFSAEFPKEGPSILRIQQVVRGDSAAYFCASSATQGGYGYTFGSGTRLTVV.

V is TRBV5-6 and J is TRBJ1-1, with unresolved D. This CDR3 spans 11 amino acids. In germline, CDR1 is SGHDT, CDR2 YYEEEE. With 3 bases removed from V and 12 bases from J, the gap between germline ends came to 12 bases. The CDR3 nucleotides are TGTGCCAGCAGCTCTAGTAGTCATCCTTTCTTT. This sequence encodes CASSSSSHPFF. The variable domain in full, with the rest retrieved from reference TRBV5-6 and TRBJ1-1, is DAGVTQSPTHLIKTRGQQVTLRCSPKSGHDTVSWYQQALGQGPQFIFQYYEEEERQRGNFPDRFSGHQFPNYSSELNVNALLLGDSALYLCASSSSSHPFFGQGTRLTVV.

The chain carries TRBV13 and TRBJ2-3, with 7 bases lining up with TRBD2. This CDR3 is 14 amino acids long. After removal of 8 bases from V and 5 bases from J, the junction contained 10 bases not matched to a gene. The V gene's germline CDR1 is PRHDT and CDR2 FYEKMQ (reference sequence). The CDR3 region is CASSLGGGRDTQYF. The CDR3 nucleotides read TGTGCCAGCTCTTTGGGGGGGGGACGAGATACGCAGTATTTT.

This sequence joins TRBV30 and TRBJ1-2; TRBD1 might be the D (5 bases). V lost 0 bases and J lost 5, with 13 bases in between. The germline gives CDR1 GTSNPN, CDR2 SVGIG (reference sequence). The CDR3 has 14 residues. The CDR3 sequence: CAWSVISTVYGYTF. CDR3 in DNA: TGTGCCTGGAGTGTAATATCGACAGTATATGGCTACACCTTC.

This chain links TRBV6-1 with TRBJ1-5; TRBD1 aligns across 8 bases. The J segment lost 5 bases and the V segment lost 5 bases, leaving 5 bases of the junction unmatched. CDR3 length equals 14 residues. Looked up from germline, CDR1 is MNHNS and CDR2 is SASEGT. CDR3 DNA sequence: TGTGCCAGCAGTACAGACAGGGGCTATCAGCCCCAGCATTTT. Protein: CASSTDRGYQPQHF.

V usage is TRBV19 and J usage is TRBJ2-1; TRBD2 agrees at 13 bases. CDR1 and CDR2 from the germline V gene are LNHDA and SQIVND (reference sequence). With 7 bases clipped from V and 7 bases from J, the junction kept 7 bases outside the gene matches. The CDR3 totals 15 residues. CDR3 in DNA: TGTGCCAGTACCCGGACTAGCGGGGGTCTAAATGAGCAGTTCTTC. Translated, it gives CASTRTSGGLNEQFF.

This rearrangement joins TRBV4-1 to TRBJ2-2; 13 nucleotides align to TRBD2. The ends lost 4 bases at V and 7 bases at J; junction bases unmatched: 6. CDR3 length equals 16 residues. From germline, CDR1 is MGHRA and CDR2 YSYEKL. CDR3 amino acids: CASSLTSGGAGGELFF. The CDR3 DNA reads TGCGCCAGCAGCCTAACTAGCGGGGGGGCCGGCGGGGAGCTGTTTTTT.

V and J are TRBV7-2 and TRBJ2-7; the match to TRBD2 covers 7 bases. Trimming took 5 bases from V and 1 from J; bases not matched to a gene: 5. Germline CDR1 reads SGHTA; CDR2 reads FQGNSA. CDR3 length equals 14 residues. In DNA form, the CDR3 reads TGTGCCAGCAGCCTCGGACTAGGGTCCTACGAGCAGTACTTC. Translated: CASSLGLGSYEQYF.

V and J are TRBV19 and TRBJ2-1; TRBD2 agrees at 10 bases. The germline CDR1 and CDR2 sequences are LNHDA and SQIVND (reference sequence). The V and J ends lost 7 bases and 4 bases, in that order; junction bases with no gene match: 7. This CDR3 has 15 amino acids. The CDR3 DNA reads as TGTGCCAGTACCGATAGCGGGGGGCATTACAATGAGCAGTTCTTC. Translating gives CASTDSGGHYNEQFF.